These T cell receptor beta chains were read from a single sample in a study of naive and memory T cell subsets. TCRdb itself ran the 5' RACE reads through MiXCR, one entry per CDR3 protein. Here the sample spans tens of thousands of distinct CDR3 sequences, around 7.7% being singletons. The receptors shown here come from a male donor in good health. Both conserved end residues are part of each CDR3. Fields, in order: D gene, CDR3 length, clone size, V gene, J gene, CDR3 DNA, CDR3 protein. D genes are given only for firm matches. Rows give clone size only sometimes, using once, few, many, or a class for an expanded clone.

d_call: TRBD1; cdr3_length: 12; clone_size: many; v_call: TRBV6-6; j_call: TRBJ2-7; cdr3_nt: TGTGCCAGCAGTTACAGGGGACAGCCCCAGTACTTC; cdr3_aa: CASSYRGQPQYF
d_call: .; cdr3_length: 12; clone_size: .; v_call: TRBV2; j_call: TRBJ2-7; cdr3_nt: TGTGCCAGCAGTGCCCAGGGCTACGAGCAGTACTTC; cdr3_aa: CASSAQGYEQYF
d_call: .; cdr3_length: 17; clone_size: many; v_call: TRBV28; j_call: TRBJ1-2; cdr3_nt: TGTGCCAGCAGTTTCCTTTCCACGGGGGAGGGTAACTATGGCTACACCTTC; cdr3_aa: CASSFLSTGEGNYGYTF
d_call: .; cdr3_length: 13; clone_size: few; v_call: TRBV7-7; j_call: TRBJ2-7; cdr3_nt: TGTGCCAGCAGCTTAGGGACATCGGAGGAGCAGTACTTC; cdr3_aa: CASSLGTSEEQYF
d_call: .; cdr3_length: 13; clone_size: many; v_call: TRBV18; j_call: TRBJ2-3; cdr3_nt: TGTGCCAGCTCATCTCCATCCACAGATACGCAGTATTTT; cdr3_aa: CASSSPSTDTQYF
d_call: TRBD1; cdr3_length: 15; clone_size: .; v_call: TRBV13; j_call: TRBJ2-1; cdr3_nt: TGTGCCAGCAGCTTCGACAGGGGGCCGTACAATGAGCAGTTCTTC; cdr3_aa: CASSFDRGPYNEQFF
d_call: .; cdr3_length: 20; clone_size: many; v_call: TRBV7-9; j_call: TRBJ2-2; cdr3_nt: TGTGCCAGCAGCTCCTTTAATCGGGGCAGACACCTCGATTCCACCGGGGAGCTGTTTTTT; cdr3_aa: CASSSFNRGRHLDSTGELFF
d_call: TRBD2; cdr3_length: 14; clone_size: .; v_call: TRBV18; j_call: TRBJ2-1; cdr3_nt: TGTGCCAGCTCAAGGCTAGCGGGGAACAATGAGCAGTTCTTC; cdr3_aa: CASSRLAGNNEQFF
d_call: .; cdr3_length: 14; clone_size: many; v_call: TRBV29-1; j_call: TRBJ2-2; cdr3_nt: TGCAGCGTTGAAGACCCGACAGGAGGTGGGGAGCTGTTTTTT; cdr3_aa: CSVEDPTGGGELFF
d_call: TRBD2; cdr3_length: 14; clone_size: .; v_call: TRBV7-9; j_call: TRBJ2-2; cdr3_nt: TGTGCCAGCAGCTACCTAGCGGGGGTCCGGGAGCTGTTTTTT; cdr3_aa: CASSYLAGVRELFF
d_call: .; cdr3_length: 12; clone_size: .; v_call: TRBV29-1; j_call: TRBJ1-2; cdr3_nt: TGCAGCGTTGAATCAGGGGACTATGGCTACACCTTC; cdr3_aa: CSVESGDYGYTF
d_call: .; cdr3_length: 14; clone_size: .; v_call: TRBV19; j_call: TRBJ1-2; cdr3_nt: TGTGCCAGTTCCCACCCGGGCCCGGGGAATGGCTACACCTTC; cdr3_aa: CASSHPGPGNGYTF
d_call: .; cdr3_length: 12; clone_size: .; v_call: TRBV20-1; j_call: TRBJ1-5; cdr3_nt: TGCAGTGCTTGGAAAATGGGTCAGCCCCAGCATTTT; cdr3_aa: CSAWKMGQPQHF
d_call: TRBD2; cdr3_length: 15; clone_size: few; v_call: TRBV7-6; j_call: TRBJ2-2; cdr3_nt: TGTGCCAGCAGCCCTAGCGGGGGTGGCACCGGGGAGCTGTTTTTT; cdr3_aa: CASSPSGGGTGELFF